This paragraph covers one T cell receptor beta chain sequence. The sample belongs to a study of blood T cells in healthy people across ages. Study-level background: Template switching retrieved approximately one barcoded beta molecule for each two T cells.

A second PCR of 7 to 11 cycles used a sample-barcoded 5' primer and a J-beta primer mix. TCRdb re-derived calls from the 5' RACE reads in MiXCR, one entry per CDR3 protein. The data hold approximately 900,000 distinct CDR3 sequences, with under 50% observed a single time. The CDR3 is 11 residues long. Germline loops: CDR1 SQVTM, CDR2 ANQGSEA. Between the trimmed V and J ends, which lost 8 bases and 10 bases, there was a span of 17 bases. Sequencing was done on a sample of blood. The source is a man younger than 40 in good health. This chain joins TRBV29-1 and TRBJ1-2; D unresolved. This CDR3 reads CSTWASTIYTF. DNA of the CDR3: TGCAGCACTTGGGCCTCCACAATCTACACCTTC.